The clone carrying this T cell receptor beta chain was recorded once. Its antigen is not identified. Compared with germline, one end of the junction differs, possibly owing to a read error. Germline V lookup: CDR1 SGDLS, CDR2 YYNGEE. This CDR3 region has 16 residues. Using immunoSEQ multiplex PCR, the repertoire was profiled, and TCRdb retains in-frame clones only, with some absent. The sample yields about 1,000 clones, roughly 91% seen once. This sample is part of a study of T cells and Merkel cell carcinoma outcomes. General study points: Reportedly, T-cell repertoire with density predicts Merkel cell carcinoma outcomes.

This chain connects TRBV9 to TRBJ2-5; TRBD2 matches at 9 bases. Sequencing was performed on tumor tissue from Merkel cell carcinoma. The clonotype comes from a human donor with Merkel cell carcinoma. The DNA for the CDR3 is TGTGCTAGCAGCGAAGGGACTAGCCTTGGTCGAGAGACCCAGTACTTC. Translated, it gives CASSEGTSLGRETQYF.